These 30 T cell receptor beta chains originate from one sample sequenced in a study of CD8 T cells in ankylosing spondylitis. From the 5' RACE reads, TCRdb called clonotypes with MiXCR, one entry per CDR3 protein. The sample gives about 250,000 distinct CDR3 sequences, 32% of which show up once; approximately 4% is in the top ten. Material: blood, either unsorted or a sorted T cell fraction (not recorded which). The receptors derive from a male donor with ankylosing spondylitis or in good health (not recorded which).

CDR3 nucleotide sequence: TGTGCCAGCAGTCCTATGCGGACAGGGGCCGGGGCCAACGTCCTGACTTTC. Amino acids: CASSPMRTGAGANVLTF. The chain is built from TRBV28 and TRBJ2-6, with TRBD1 identical over 9 bases. The V and J ends lost 5 bases and 4 bases, in that order; junction bases with no gene match: 9. The CDR3 loop spans 17 amino acids. Germline assignment: CDR1 MDHEN and CDR2 SYDVKM.

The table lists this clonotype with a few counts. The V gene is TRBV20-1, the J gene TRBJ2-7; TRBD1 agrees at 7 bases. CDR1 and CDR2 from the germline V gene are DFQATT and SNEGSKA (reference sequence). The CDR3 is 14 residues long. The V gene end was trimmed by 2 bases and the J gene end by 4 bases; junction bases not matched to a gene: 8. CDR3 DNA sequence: TGCAGTGCTAGACAATCCGGGACAGCTTACGAGCAGTACTTC. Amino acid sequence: CSARQSGTAYEQYF.

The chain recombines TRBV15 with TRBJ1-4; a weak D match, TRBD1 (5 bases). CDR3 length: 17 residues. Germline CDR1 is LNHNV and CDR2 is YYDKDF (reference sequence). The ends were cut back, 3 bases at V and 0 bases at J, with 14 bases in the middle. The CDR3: CATSRGQGPTTNEKLFF. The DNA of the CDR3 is TGTGCCACCAGCAGGGGTCAGGGACCCACAACTAATGAAAAACTGTTTTTT.

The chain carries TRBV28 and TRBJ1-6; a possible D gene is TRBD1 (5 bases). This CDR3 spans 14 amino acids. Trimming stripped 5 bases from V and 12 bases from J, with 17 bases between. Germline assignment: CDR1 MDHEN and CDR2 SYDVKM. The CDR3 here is CASSARDPGLPLHF. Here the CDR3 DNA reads TGTGCCAGCAGTGCCCGGGACCCAGGCCTACCCCTCCACTTT.

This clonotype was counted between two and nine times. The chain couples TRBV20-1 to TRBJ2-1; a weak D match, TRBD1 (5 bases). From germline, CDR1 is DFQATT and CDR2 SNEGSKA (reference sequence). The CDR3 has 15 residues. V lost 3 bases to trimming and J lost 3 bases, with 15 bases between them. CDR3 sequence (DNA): TGCAGTGCTAGTCCTACTCAGGGTCTCTACAATGAGCAGTTCTTC. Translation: CSASPTQGLYNEQFF.

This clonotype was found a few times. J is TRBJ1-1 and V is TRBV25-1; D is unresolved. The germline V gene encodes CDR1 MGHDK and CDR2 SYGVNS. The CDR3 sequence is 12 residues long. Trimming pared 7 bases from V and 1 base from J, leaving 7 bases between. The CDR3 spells CASTLGNTEAFF. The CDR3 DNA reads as TGTGCCAGCACCCTGGGGAACACTGAAGCTTTCTTT.

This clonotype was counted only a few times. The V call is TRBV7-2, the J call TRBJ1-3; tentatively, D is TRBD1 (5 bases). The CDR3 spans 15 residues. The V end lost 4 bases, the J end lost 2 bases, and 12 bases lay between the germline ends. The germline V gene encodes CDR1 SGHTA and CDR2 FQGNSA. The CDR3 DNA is TGTGCCAGCAGCTCTTCGGGGGGAGCTGGAAACACCATATATTTT. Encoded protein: CASSSSGGAGNTIYF.

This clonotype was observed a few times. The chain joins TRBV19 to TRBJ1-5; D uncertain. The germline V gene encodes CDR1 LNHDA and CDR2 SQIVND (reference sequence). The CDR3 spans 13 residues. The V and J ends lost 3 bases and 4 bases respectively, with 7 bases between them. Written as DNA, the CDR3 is TGTGCCAGTAGTATCATAGGGAATCAGCCCCAGCATTTT. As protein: CASSIIGNQPQHF. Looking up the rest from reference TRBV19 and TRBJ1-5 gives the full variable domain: DGGITQSPKYLFRKEGQNVTLSCEQNLNHDAMYWYRQDPGQGLRLIYYSQIVNDFQKGDIAEGYSVSREKKESFPLTVTSAQKNPTAFYLCASSIIGNQPQHFGDGTRLSIL.

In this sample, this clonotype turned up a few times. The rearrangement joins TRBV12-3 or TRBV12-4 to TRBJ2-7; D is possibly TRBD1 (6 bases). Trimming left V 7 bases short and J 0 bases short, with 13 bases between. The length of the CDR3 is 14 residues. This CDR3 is CASTRTANSYEQYF. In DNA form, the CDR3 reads TGTGCCAGCACTCGGACAGCAAACTCCTACGAGCAGTACTTC.

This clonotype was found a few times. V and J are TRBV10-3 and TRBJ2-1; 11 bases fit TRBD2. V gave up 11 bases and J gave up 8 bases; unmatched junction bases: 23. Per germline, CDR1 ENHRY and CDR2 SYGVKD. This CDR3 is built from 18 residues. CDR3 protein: CAPPGLAVVLCVFHEQFF. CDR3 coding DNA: TGTGCCCCACCGGGACTAGCGGTTGTTTTGTGTGTGTTCCATGAGCAGTTCTTC.

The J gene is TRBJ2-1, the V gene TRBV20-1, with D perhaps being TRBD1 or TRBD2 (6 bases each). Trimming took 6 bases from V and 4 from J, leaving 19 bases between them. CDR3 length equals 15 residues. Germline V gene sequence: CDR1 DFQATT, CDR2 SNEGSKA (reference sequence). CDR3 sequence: CSAKGIRGLYNEQFF. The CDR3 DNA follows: TGCAGTGCCAAAGGGATTCGGGGGCTATACAATGAGCAGTTCTTC.

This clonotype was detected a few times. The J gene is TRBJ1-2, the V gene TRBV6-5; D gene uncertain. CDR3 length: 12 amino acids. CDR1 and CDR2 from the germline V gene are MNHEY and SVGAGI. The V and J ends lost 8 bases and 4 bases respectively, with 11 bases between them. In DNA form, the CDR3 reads TGTGCCAGCCGTATTCCTCCCTATGGCTACACCTTC. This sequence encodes CASRIPPYGYTF.

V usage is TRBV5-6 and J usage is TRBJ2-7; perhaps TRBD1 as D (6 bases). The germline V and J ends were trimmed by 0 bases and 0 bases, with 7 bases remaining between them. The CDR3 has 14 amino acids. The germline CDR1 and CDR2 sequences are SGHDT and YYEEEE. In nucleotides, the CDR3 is TGTGCCAGCAGCTTGGAGACAGGCTCCTACGAGCAGTACTTC. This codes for CASSLETGSYEQYF.

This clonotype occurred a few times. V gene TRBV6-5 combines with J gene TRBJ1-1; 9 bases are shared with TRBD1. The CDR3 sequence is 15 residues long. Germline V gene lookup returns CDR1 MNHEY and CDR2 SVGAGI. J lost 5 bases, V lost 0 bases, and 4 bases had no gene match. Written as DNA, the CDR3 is TGTGCCAGCAGTTACTCGCGGACAGGGGTGACTGAAGCTTTCTTT. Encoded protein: CASSYSRTGVTEAFF.

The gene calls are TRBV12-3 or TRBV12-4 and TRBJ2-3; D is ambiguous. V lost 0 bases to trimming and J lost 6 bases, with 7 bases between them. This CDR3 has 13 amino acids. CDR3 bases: TGTGCCAGCAGTTTAGCACAGCCCGATACGCAGTATTTT. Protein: CASSLAQPDTQYF.

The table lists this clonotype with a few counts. The CDR3 DNA reads as TGCAGTGCTATAACGGGCAAAACCTACGAGCAGTACTTC. Translation gives CSAITGKTYEQYF. This rearrangement joins TRBV20-1 to TRBJ2-7; no clear D. The CDR3 contains 13 residues. Looked up from germline, CDR1 is DFQATT and CDR2 is SNEGSKA (reference sequence). Between the trimmed V and J ends, which lost 4 bases and 2 bases, there was a span of 12 bases.

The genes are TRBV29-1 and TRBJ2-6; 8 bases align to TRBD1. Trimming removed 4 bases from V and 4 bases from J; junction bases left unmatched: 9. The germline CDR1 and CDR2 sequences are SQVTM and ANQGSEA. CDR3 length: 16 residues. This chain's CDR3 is CSVGGQGTGGANVLTF. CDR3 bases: TGCAGCGTTGGCGGACAGGGAACGGGCGGGGCCAACGTCCTGACTTTC.

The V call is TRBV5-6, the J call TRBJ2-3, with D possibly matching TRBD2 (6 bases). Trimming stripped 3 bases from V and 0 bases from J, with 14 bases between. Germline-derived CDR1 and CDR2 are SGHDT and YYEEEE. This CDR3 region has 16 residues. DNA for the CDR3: TGTGCCAGCAGCTGGACCGGGAGTCCGAGCACAGATACGCAGTATTTT. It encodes CASSWTGSPSTDTQYF.

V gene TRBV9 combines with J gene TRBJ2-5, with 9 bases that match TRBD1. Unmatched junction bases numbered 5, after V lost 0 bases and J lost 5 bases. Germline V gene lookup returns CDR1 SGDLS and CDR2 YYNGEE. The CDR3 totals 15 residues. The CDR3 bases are TGTGCCAGCAGCGTAGGACCACAGGGGGCCGAGACCCAGTACTTC. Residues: CASSVGPQGAETQYF.

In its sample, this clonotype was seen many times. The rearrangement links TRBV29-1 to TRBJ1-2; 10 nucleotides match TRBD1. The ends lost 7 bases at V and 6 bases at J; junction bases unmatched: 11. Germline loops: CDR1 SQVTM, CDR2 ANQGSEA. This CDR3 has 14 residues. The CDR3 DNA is TGCAGCGCCGACCCCGGGACAGGGGCCGATGGCTACACCTTC. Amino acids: CSADPGTGADGYTF.

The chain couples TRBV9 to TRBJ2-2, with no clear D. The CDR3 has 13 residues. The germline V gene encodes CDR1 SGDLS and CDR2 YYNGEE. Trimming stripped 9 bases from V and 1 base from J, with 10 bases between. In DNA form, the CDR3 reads TGTGCCATCATTCCGGGGAACACCGGGGAGCTGTTTTTT. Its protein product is CAIIPGNTGELFF.

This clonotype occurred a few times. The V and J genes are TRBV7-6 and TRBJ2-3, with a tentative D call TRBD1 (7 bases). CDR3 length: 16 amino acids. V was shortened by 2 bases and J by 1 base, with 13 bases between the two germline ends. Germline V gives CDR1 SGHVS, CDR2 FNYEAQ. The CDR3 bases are TGTGCCAGCAGCTTACAGGGGGGTTTTCGCACAGATACGCAGTATTTT. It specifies CASSLQGGFRTDTQYF. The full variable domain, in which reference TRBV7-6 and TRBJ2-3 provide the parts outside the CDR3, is GAGVSQSPRYKVTKRGQDVALRCDPISGHVSLYWYRQALGQGPEFLTYFNYEAQQDKSGLPNDRFSAERPEGSISTLTIQRTEQRDSAMYRCASSLQGGFRTDTQYFGPGTRLTVL.

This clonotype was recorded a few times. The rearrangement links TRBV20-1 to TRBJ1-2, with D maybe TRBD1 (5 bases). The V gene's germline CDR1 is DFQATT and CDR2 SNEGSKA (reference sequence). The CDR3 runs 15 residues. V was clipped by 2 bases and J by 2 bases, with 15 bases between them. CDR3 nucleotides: TGCAGTGCTAGACGGCTTGGCGGGGCCAACTATGGCTACACCTTC. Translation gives CSARRLGGANYGYTF.

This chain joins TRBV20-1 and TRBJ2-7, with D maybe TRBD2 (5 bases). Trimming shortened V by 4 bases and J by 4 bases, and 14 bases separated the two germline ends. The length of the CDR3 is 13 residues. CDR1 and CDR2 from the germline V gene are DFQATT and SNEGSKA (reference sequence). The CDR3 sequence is CSATEGGNYEQYF. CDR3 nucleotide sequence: TGCAGTGCTACTGAGGGTGGGAATTACGAGCAGTACTTC.

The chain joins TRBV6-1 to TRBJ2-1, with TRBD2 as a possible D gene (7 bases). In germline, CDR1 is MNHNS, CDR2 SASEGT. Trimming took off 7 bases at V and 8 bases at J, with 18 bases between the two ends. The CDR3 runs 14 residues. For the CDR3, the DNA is TGTGCCAGCAACAGGCGGGGGCCGAGGGATGAGCAGTTCTTC. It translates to CASNRRGPRDEQFF.

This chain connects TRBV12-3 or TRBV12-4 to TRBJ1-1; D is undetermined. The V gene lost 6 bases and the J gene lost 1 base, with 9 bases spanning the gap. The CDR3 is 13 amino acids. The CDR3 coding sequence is TGTGCCAGCAGAGACGACACGAACACTGAAGCTTTCTTT. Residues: CASRDDTNTEAFF.

This CDR3 is CASSQLAGALSSYNEQFF. The CDR3 DNA reads TGTGCCAGCAGCCAACTAGCGGGGGCCCTCAGCTCCTACAATGAGCAGTTCTTC. The rearrangement uses TRBV4-2 and TRBJ2-1; 10 bases fit TRBD2. Looked up from germline, CDR1 is LGHNA and CDR2 is YNFKEQ. The CDR3 runs 18 residues. The junction had 7 bases not matched to a gene; V was cut back by 2 bases and J by 0 bases.

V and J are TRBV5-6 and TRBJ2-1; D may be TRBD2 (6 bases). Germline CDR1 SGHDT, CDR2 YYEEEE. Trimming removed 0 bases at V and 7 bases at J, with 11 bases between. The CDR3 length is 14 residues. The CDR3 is CASSLELARNEQFF. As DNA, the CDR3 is TGTGCCAGCAGCTTGGAACTAGCTCGAAATGAGCAGTTCTTC.

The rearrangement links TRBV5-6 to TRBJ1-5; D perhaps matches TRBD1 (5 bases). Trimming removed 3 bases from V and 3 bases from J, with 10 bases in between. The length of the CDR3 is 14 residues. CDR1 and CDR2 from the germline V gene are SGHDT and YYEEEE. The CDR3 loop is CASSSGGTNQPQHF. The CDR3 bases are TGTGCCAGCAGCTCCGGCGGGACCAATCAGCCCCAGCATTTT.

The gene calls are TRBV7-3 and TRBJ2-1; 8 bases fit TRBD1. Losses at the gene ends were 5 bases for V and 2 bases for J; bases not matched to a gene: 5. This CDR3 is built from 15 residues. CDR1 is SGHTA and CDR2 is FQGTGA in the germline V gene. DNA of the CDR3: TGTGCCAGCAGCATGGGACAGGCTACCTACAATGAGCAGTTCTTC. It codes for CASSMGQATYNEQFF.